These 32 T cell receptor beta chains share one sample of origin, sequenced in a study of T cell responses to AZD1222 COVID-19 vaccine (dated by TCRdb to the early 2020s). Interpreted using the paper, the time point label stands for: baseline before first vaccination. Libraries were built with the immunoSEQ multiplex PCR assay. The table was pulled from immuneACCESS by TCRdb, which kept in-frame rearrangements only. Such tables lose some clones; where checked, under half of the loss comes from unresolved V genes, and the rest has no known cause. The sample data list 110,000 to 150,000 clones, and roughly nine tenths of these were observed just once. Under 2% of the sample belongs to the ten largest clones. The specimen was peripheral blood, collected on day 0 of AZD1222 vaccination. The receptors were sampled from an adult in good health.

The chain recombines TRBV7-8 with TRBJ1-3; TRBD1 agrees at 8 bases. The CDR3 consists of 14 residues. Per the germline V gene, CDR1 is SGHVS and CDR2 is FQNEAQ. V shed 4 bases and J 4 bases; nucleotides not matched to a gene: 3. In DNA form, the CDR3 reads TGTGCCAGCAGCTCAGGGGGCCGGGGAAACACCATATATTTT. As protein: CASSSGGRGNTIYF.

The chain recombines TRBV28 with TRBJ1-2, with a weak D call TRBD1 (6 bases). Germline CDR1 MDHEN, CDR2 SYDVKM. The CDR3 consists of 13 residues. The V gene lost 10 bases and the J gene lost 5 bases, with 17 bases spanning the gap. This CDR3 reads CATRTVRSYGYTF. CDR3 DNA: TGTGCCACACGGACAGTACGTTCATATGGCTACACCTTC.

The chain is built from TRBV9 and TRBJ2-7; TRBD2 might be the D (5 bases). In germline, CDR1 is SGDLS, CDR2 YYNGEE. V was clipped by 3 bases and J by 2 bases, with 18 bases between them. CDR3 length: 16 residues. CDR3 nucleotide sequence: TGTGCCAGCAGCGCCGGGGTAGGGTACGGAGCCTACGAGCAGTACTTC. It yields the protein CASSAGVGYGAYEQYF.

CDR3 amino acids: CASSLFEGDQEKLFF. Written as DNA, the CDR3 is TGCGCCAGCAGTCTCTTTGAGGGCGATCAGGAAAAACTGTTTTTT. This chain uses TRBV23-1 with TRBJ1-4, with D unclear. TRBV23-1 falls under the ORF class, with uncertain function. This CDR3 has 15 amino acids. Trimming shortened V by 4 bases and J by 8 bases, and 17 bases separated the two germline ends.

The chain is built from TRBV7-2 and TRBJ2-5, with D perhaps matching TRBD1 (6 bases). Germline CDR1 SGHTA, CDR2 FQGNSA. The CDR3 contains 14 residues. V was clipped by 3 bases and J by 1 base, with 9 bases between them. In DNA, the CDR3 is TGTGCCAGCAGCTTCGCCAGGGGCCAAGAGACCCAGTACTTC. It encodes CASSFARGQETQYF.

In DNA form, the CDR3 reads TGTGCCAGCAGTGACCCCGCCGTGACAGGGCAAGAGACCCAGTACTTC. Translated, it gives CASSDPAVTGQETQYF. The chain couples TRBV6-1 to TRBJ2-5, with 7 bases fitting TRBD1. Per germline, CDR1 MNHNS and CDR2 SASEGT. The CDR3 covers 16 residues. The trim removed 3 bases at V and 2 bases at J, leaving 9 bases unmatched.

The CDR3, as DNA: TGTGCCAGCAGTAAAAGTAATGAAAAACTGTTTTTT. Protein: CASSKSNEKLFF. The chain combines TRBV12-3 or TRBV12-4 with TRBJ1-4; D gene ambiguous. The CDR3 contains 12 residues. Trimming took 5 bases from V and 4 from J, leaving 5 bases between them.

Remarks on this clone: This same CDR3 is encoded by further DNA sequences in the sample. The CDR3 coding sequence is TGTGCCAGCAGTTACGGGGGGAATCAGCCCCAGCATTTT. It is translated as CASSYGGNQPQHF. J is TRBJ1-5 and V is TRBV6-5; D might be TRBD1 (5 bases). The CDR3 totals 13 residues. The V end lost 2 bases, the J end lost 4 bases, and 6 bases lay between the germline ends. The germline V gene has CDR1 MNHEY and CDR2 SVGAGI.

The count of this clone is one. The gene calls are TRBV7-9 and TRBJ2-2, with no clear D. Per the germline V gene, CDR1 is SEHNR and CDR2 is FQNEAQ (reference sequence). The V and J ends lost 3 bases and 6 bases respectively, with 8 bases between them. The CDR3 is 13 residues long. CDR3 nucleotides: TGTGCCAGCAGCTTCTCGGGCTCCGGGGAGCTGTTTTTT. This encodes CASSFSGSGELFF.

The chain has TRBV15 and TRBJ1-1; perhaps TRBD1 as D (5 bases). The germline V gene has CDR1 LNHNV and CDR2 YYDKDF (reference sequence). V was trimmed by 0 bases and J by 1 base, leaving 12 bases between them. This CDR3 contains 16 residues. CDR3 nucleotide sequence: TGTGCCACCAGCAGAGACGGTGGACACCAGAACACTGAAGCTTTCTTT. This codes for CATSRDGGHQNTEAFF.

The chain links TRBV5-1 to TRBJ2-2; TRBD2 matches at 10 bases. The germline gives CDR1 SGHRS, CDR2 YFSETQ. J gave up 4 bases and V 5 bases, and 8 bases lay outside the gene matches. This CDR3 has 16 amino acids. The CDR3 DNA sequence: TGCGCCAGCAGACAGAGCGGGGGGGCGTTCACCGGGGAGCTGTTTTTT. This encodes CASRQSGGAFTGELFF.

In DNA, the CDR3 is TGCGCCAGCAGCCCTCGGGGGTTGGCGCTCGAGCAGTACTTC. Translated: CASSPRGLALEQYF. The chain recombines TRBV5-1 with TRBJ2-7; TRBD2 is a possible D gene (6 bases). The CDR3 loop spans 14 amino acids. Germline CDR1 SGHRS, CDR2 YFSETQ. Trimming removed 4 bases at V and 6 bases at J, with 17 bases between.

This chain joins TRBV6-2 or TRBV6-3 and TRBJ1-5; D remains unclear. Trimming pared 4 bases from V and 4 bases from J, leaving 14 bases between. CDR3 length: 15 amino acids. Germline-derived CDR1 and CDR2 are MNHEY and SVGEGT. CDR3 sequence: CASSSRSTFNQPQHF. The CDR3 DNA follows: TGTGCCAGCAGTTCCAGGTCGACCTTTAATCAGCCCCAGCATTTT.

CDR3 residues: CASSFSGGYNEQFF. In DNA form, the CDR3 reads TGTGCCAGCAGTTTTAGCGGGGGATACAATGAGCAGTTCTTC. V usage is TRBV27 and J usage is TRBJ2-1; 9 bases agree with TRBD2. The V gene's germline CDR1 is MNHEY and CDR2 SMNVEV (reference sequence). There are 14 residues in the CDR3. The ends lost 3 bases at V and 4 bases at J; junction bases unmatched: 1.

The chain couples TRBV9 to TRBJ2-1; maybe TRBD1 (5 bases). The CDR3 runs 15 residues. V dropped 0 bases and J dropped 10 bases, with 17 bases sitting between them. The germline V gene encodes CDR1 SGDLS and CDR2 YYNGEE. CDR3 residues: CASSVAQGVFSEQFF. The CDR3 DNA reads as TGTGCCAGCAGCGTAGCCCAGGGCGTGTTTTCGGAGCAGTTCTTC.

The V gene is TRBV30, the J gene TRBJ1-3; D is uncertain. In germline, CDR1 is GTSNPN, CDR2 SVGIG (reference sequence). V lost 0 bases to trimming and J lost 3 bases, with 12 bases between them. The CDR3 is made up of 15 amino acids. The CDR3 bases are TGTGCCTGGAGTGTACCGGGGATCCTTGGAAACACCATATATTTT. This codes for CAWSVPGILGNTIYF.

The J gene is TRBJ1-2, the V gene TRBV11-2, with D possibly being TRBD1 (6 bases). CDR3 length equals 16 residues. V was pared by 0 bases and J by 4 bases, with 15 bases between. CDR1 and CDR2 from the germline V gene are SGHAT and FQNNGV. The CDR3 loop reads CASSLDNGRGIYGYTF. CDR3 sequence (DNA): TGTGCCAGCAGCTTAGATAATGGCAGGGGAATCTATGGCTACACCTTC.

V gene TRBV30 combines with J gene TRBJ1-4, with unresolved D. This CDR3 comprises 13 residues. Per germline, CDR1 GTSNPN and CDR2 SVGIG (reference sequence). Trimming took 0 bases from V and 7 from J, leaving 9 bases between them. CDR3 residues: CAWSVTRGEKLFF. The CDR3 DNA reads TGTGCCTGGAGTGTAACCCGTGGTGAAAAACTGTTTTTT.

The chain links TRBV18 to TRBJ1-6; D is possibly TRBD1 (6 bases). V lost 3 bases and J lost 10, with 16 bases in between. The germline gives CDR1 KGHSH, CDR2 LQKENI. The CDR3 sequence is 15 residues long. In DNA form, the CDR3 reads TGTGCCAGCTCACCGGACAGCGAGTATGGGTCACCCCTCCACTTT. Encoded protein: CASSPDSEYGSPLHF. Full variable domain (rest looked up from reference TRBV18 and TRBJ1-6): NAGVMQNPRHLVRRRGQEARLRCSPMKGHSHVYWYRQLPEEGLKFMVYLQKENIIDESGMPKERFSAEFPKEGPSILRIQQVVRGDSAAYFCASSPDSEYGSPLHFGNGTRLTVT.

The J gene is TRBJ2-3, the V gene TRBV27; a possible D gene is TRBD2 (5 bases). The CDR3 loop spans 15 amino acids. Deletions cut 3 bases from V and 4 bases from J, with 14 bases between. Germline V gene lookup returns CDR1 MNHEY and CDR2 SMNVEV (reference sequence). DNA of the CDR3: TGTGCCAGCAGTTTTGGGAGCTGGGAAGCAGATACGCAGTATTTT. Translated, it gives CASSFGSWEADTQYF.

The chain joins TRBV29-1 to TRBJ1-2, with a possible D match to TRBD1 (6 bases). Germline V gives CDR1 SQVTM, CDR2 ANQGSEA. The CDR3 runs 13 residues. Trimming took 7 bases from V and 4 from J, leaving 16 bases between them. CDR3 bases: TGCAGCGCCGGGGCCGGGGGGGCCTATGGCTACACCTTC. Its translation: CSAGAGGAYGYTF.

V is TRBV6-6 and J is TRBJ1-2, with 8 bases matching TRBD1. The junction had 6 bases not matched to a gene; V was cut back by 6 bases and J by 6 bases. The CDR3 extends over 13 amino acids. Germline V gene sequence: CDR1 MNHNY, CDR2 SVGAGI (reference sequence). The CDR3 spells CASSFGQGDGYTF. The CDR3 DNA follows: TGTGCCAGCAGCTTTGGACAGGGCGATGGCTACACCTTC.

A remark on this clone: Distinct nucleotide sequences in the sample also encode this CDR3. J is TRBJ2-1 and V is TRBV6-4; 9 nucleotides agree with TRBD2. This CDR3 is 16 amino acids long. In germline, CDR1 is MRHNA, CDR2 SNTAGT. Trimming cost V 0 bases and J 4 bases; bases outside gene matches: 4. As DNA, the CDR3 is TGTGCCAGCAGTGACTCGAGAGCGGGGGGTTACAATGAGCAGTTCTTC. Its protein product is CASSDSRAGGYNEQFF.

Here the CDR3 reads CASSRPTRDRDNGYTF. The CDR3 bases are TGTGCCAGCAGCCGCCCCACCCGGGACAGGGATAATGGCTACACCTTC. J is TRBJ1-2 and V is TRBV6-2 or TRBV6-3; 9 bases match TRBD1. J gave up 6 bases and V 6 bases, and 14 bases lay outside the gene matches. There are 16 residues in the CDR3. Germline V lookup: CDR1 MNHEY, CDR2 SVGEGT.

J is TRBJ1-3 and V is TRBV27, with 9 bases that match TRBD1. The germline CDR1 and CDR2 sequences are MNHEY and SMNVEV (reference sequence). V lost 4 bases and J lost 0; bases outside the gene matches: 10. This CDR3 contains 18 residues. This CDR3 reads CASSSGTGKSFSGNTIYF. DNA for the CDR3: TGTGCCAGCAGTTCCGGGACAGGGAAATCATTCTCTGGAAACACCATATATTTT.

This sequence joins TRBV19 and TRBJ2-2; D is unclear. Trimming removed 3 bases from V and 5 bases from J, with 7 bases in between. The CDR3 runs to 13 residues. Germline V gene sequence: CDR1 LNHDA, CDR2 SQIVND (reference sequence). The CDR3 protein is CASSIGVTGELFF. The CDR3 DNA sequence: TGTGCCAGTAGTATTGGGGTAACCGGGGAGCTGTTTTTT.

The rearrangement links TRBV5-1 to TRBJ2-3; D unclear. The CDR3 is made up of 14 amino acids. Germline V gene sequence: CDR1 SGHRS, CDR2 YFSETQ. Trimming removed 0 bases at V and 1 base at J, with 6 bases between. CDR3 sequence: CASSLAVGTDTQYF. The CDR3 region has the DNA TGCGCCAGCAGCTTGGCCGTCGGCACAGATACGCAGTATTTT.

The rearrangement links TRBV9 to TRBJ2-4; D may match TRBD1 or TRBD2 (5 bases each). The germline gives CDR1 SGDLS, CDR2 YYNGEE. This CDR3 has 14 residues. V lost 5 bases and J lost 7, with 16 bases in between. The CDR3 is CASSSATWGNIQYF. For the CDR3, the DNA is TGTGCCAGCAGTTCCGCCACTTGGGGGAACATTCAGTACTTC.

Only one count was recorded for this clone. V and J are TRBV11-2 and TRBJ1-5; D not resolved. The CDR3 sequence is 15 residues long. Trimming left V 1 base short and J 5 bases short, with 12 bases between. The germline CDR1 and CDR2 sequences are SGHAT and FQNNGV. The CDR3 is CASSLGDVGHQPQHF. The CDR3 nucleotides read TGTGCCAGCAGCTTAGGGGATGTGGGTCATCAGCCCCAGCATTTT.

V and J are TRBV7-2 and TRBJ2-1, with a possible D match to TRBD2 (6 bases). Germline CDR1 and CDR2: SGHTA and FQGNSA. CDR3 length equals 11 residues. Trimming left V 4 bases short and J 10 bases short, with 8 bases between. The CDR3 region has the DNA TGTGCCAGCAGCTCGGAGGGGGAGCAGTTCTTC. Its protein is CASSSEGEQFF. Using reference TRBV7-2 and TRBJ2-1 for the parts outside the CDR3, the full variable domain is GAGVSQSPSNKVTEKGKDVELRCDPISGHTALYWYRQSLGQGLEFLIYFQGNSAPDKSGLPSDRFSAERTGGSVSTLTIQRTQQEDSAVYLCASSSEGEQFFGPGTRLTVL.

The V call is TRBV12-3 or TRBV12-4, the J call TRBJ1-2, with D tentatively TRBD1 (5 bases). The length of the CDR3 is 12 residues. Trimming left V 2 bases short and J 5 bases short, with 6 bases between. CDR3: CASSLRGYGYTF. Written as DNA, the CDR3 is TGTGCCAGCAGTTTAAGGGGTTATGGCTACACCTTC.

This clone came up once. This chain links TRBV30 with TRBJ1-6, with 10 nucleotides matching TRBD1. The CDR3 consists of 14 residues. Germline CDR1 is GTSNPN and CDR2 is SVGIG (reference sequence). The junction had 3 bases not matched to a gene; V was cut back by 1 base and J by 9 bases. The CDR3 bases are TGTGCCTGGAGTGGCCGGACAGGGGGTTCACCCCTCCACTTT. It codes for CAWSGRTGGSPLHF.